This TCR beta chain comes out of a study of T cell repertoires in cytomegalovirus infection (dated by TCRdb to about 2019). About the study as a whole: Recently identified HLA-C-restricted CMV epitopes, whose presentation resists viral immunomodulation, were targeted by peptide stimulations together with well-studied HLA-B-restricted epitopes. Donor HLA type was relevant to the analysis, because carriage of CMV infection together with the matching HLA type was indicated by public TCR beta signatures.

CDR1 and CDR2, per the germline V gene, are MNHEY and SVGAGI. There are 16 amino acids in the CDR3, from cysteine to phenylalanine inclusive. Only CDR3 DNA is held: 48 bases, read in frame from base 1. The V and J ends are trimmed by 2 bases and 8 bases, leaving 22 bases between them. A word on this clonotype: No antigen is known for it. No base-level quality is on record; no much larger clone is a single base apart.

Beyond this particular receptor, the publication reports: In the ex vivo response, HLA-C-restricted CMV-specific TCR beta clonotypes were dominant, and in two of eight donors the single most frequent clonotype came from this HLA-C-restricted group. In both this cohort and an independent cohort of some 350 donors, the cumulative frequency of public TCR beta family members distinguished carriers of CMV infection plus the relevant HLA type.

Sequencing used an Illumina HiSeq 1500. TCRdb reanalyzed the raw reads on its own, using fastp at Q25 for trimming and MiXCR for clone calling, and kept in-frame beta chains. CDR3 protein sequences are deduplicated, and each keeps its most common genes and DNA. This sample is represented by approximately 470,000 distinct CDR3 sequences; approximately 42% of them were singletons. Roughly two fifths of the sample is taken by the ten largest. The treatment or condition label on this specimen signifies: in vitro stimulation with specific CMV peptide epitopes to enrich CMV-specific T cells. Sequencing was performed on cultured PBMCs, taken from culture after CMV antigen stimulation. This clonotype originated in a human donor in good health (CMV status not recorded). Some clones in this sample may be carry-over from other donors' samples. This sequence uses TRBV6-5 and TRBJ2-7; tentative D gene TRBD1, with 6 bases matching. The CDR3 has the sequence CASSYGWQGPNFQQYF. The nucleotides are TGTGCCAGCAGTTACGGTTGGCAGGGGCCCAACTTCCAGCAGTACTTC.